This is a list of T cell receptor beta chains from one sample in a study of blood T cell repertoires in COVID-19. Some clones are missing from TCRdb's copy, which holds only in-frame ones; the method was immunoSEQ multiplex PCR. The table records 60,000 to 80,000 clones, more than 85% of them present only once. The specimen was peripheral blood. The receptors were sampled from a man aged 55 to 70 with acute or convalescent COVID-19. Each CDR3 is given with its conserved first and last residue. Clone size is not always given. Where it is, it says once, few, many or a class for expanded clones.

V	J	size	CDR3
TRBV18	TRBJ2-5	NA	CASSPQQGGETQYF
TRBV9	TRBJ2-3	NA	CASSVAWTSGSGTDTQYF
TRBV7-2	TRBJ2-1	NA	CASSLVGSGSSYEQFF
TRBV24-1	TRBJ2-1	NA	CATSDTSGNEQFF
TRBV7-8	TRBJ2-3	NA	CASSLRQPTDTQYF
TRBV12-3/TRBV12-4	TRBJ2-5	once	CATGEEETQYF
TRBV11-2	TRBJ2-5	NA	CASSSYPGQIQETQYF
TRBV9	TRBJ1-2	NA	CASSATTGGFGYTF
TRBV27	TRBJ2-3	NA	CASRFSPDSDTQYF
TRBV19	TRBJ2-1	NA	CASSTGTGAYNEQFF
TRBV29-1	TRBJ2-1	once	CSVDGQGVYDEQFF
TRBV9	TRBJ2-6	NA	CASSVELAGSGANVLTF
TRBV19	TRBJ2-2	NA	CASSPGDRGLSNTGELFF
TRBV12-3/TRBV12-4	TRBJ1-1	NA	CASSSPVTEAFF
TRBV9	TRBJ2-7	NA	CASSAGTESYEQYF
TRBV4-2	TRBJ2-2	NA	CASSQPTGSGELFF
TRBV9	TRBJ2-2	NA	CASSVVLDTGELFF
TRBV7-6	TRBJ2-5	NA	CASSLGTGNRGRETQYF
TRBV7-8	TRBJ2-2	NA	CASSIVGGYTGELFF
TRBV5-1	TRBJ2-1	NA	CASSLEGLAGKEQFF
TRBV7-6	TRBJ2-3	NA	CASSPGRGGPDTQYF
TRBV5-1	TRBJ1-2	few	CASSLGQELSNYGYTF
TRBV12-3/TRBV12-4	TRBJ2-1	NA	CASSLLTYNEQFF
TRBV19	TRBJ2-2	NA	CASSIVSGGLGELFF
TRBV3-1/TRBV3-2	TRBJ2-7	NA	CASSQKRGGPLEQYF
TRBV14	TRBJ2-2	NA	CASSQELVPIGELFF
TRBV7-9	TRBJ2-7	NA	CASSPRGPEKPSYEQYF
TRBV10-1	TRBJ2-2	NA	CASSSRRTSRNTGELFF
TRBV3-1/TRBV3-2	TRBJ1-2	few	CASSQAKGSYGYTF
TRBV24-1	TRBJ2-5	few	CATSDFPGGDETQYF
TRBV19	TRBJ2-7	NA	CASSIIRGALIYEQYF
TRBV3-1/TRBV3-2	TRBJ2-7	NA	CASSQGVSLAGRSYEQYF
TRBV21-1	TRBJ1-4	NA	CASSKATVTEKLFF
TRBV21-1	TRBJ1-6	once	CASSKVAPDRGNSPLHF
TRBV19	TRBJ1-2	NA	CASHRPGSPYGYTF
TRBV5-6	TRBJ2-2	NA	CASSGNWAGTGELFF
TRBV6-2/TRBV6-3	TRBJ2-5	NA	CASSYDLAGKHRETQYF
TRBV12-3/TRBV12-4	TRBJ2-3	NA	CASRDRDTDTQYF
TRBV6-5	TRBJ2-7	once	CASSYQVRGAGEQYF
TRBV27	TRBJ2-3	once	CASSGLGFTDTQYF
TRBV6-5	TRBJ2-2	NA	CASSRGTLGGELFF
TRBV6-4	TRBJ2-1	NA	CASSLESTKNEQFF
TRBV6-5	TRBJ1-2	NA	CASRSDRDYGYTF
TRBV4-2	TRBJ2-5	NA	CASSQAGTSGGTQYF
TRBV20-1	TRBJ1-4	NA	CSASGEIMTGWEKLFF